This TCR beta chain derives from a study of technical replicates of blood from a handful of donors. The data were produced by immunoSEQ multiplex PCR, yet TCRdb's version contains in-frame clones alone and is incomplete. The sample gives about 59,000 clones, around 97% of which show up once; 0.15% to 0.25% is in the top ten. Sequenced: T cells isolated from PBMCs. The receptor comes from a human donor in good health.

CDR3 protein: CASSFDRDQPQHF. The DNA of the CDR3 is TGTGCCAGCAGCTTCGACAGGGATCAGCCCCAGCATTTT. This chain links TRBV5-4 with TRBJ1-5; 7 bases line up with TRBD1. Trimming removed 2 bases from V and 5 bases from J; junction bases left unmatched: 1. CDR1 and CDR2 (germline): SGHNT, YYREEE (reference sequence). The CDR3 extends over 13 amino acids. Supplemented by reference TRBV5-4 and TRBJ1-5, the full variable domain reads ETGVTQSPTHLIKTRGQQVTLRCSSQSGHNTVSWYQQALGQGPQFIFQYYREEENGRGNFPPRFSGLQFPNYSSELNVNALELDDSALYLCASSFDRDQPQHFGDGTRLSIL.